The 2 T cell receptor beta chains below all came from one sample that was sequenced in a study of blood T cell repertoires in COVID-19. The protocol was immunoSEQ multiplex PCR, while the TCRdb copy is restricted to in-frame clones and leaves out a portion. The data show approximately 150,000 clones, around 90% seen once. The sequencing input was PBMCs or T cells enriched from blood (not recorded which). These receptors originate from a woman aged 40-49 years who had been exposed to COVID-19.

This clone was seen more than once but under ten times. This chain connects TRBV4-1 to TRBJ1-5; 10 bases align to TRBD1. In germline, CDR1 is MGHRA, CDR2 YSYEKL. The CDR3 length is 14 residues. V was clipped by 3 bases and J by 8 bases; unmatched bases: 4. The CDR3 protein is CASSHRDRGEPQHF. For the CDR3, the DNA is TGCGCCAGCAGCCACCGGGACAGGGGTGAGCCCCAGCATTTT.

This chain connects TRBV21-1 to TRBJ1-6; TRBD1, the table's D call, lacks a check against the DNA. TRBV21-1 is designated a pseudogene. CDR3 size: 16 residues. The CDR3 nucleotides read TGTGCCAGCAGCTCCCGGGACAGCGAAGGCAATTCACCCCTCCACTTT. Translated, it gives CASSSRDSEGNSPLHF.